This T cell receptor beta chain was identified during a study of CD8+CD57+ T cells in acquired aplastic anemia. About the research overall: When averaged, DNA from sorted CD4+ and CD8+ cells came to approximately 3.2 ug. Healthy donors gave 10 million to 11 million reads on average for CD4+ cells.

TCR beta VDJ and CDR3 profiles were obtained from a genomic DNA template. TCRdb itself ran the reads through MiXCR, one entry per CDR3 protein. The table includes more than 100,000 distinct CDR3 sequences, 41% detected once. V lost 1 base and J lost 0; bases outside the gene matches: 4. Germline CDR1 and CDR2: SGHTA and FQGNSA. This CDR3 region has 19 residues. This clonotype has at least ten counts. The genes are TRBV7-2 and TRBJ2-6; 12 bases fit TRBD2. Sequencing used sorted CD4+, CD8+, or CD8+CD57+ T cells (not recorded which) from PBMCs. This TCR derives from a human donor in good health, serving as a control. The CDR3 DNA is TGTGCCAGCAGCTTAGTCGGACTAGCGGGGTACTCTGGGGCCAACGTCCTGACTTTC. Amino acid sequence: CASSLVGLAGYSGANVLTF.